This entry lists 18 T cell receptor beta chains sequenced from one sample in a study of T cell changes during pregnancy in multiple sclerosis. The protocol was immunoSEQ multiplex PCR, while the TCRdb copy is restricted to in-frame clones and leaves out a portion. Of 58,000 or so clones in the sample, roughly 90% were seen once. Sequencing was performed on peripheral blood, taken after pregnancy. These receptor sequences come from a female donor with multiple sclerosis, enrolled in a pregnancy study.

This clone has just a few counts. V is TRBV4-1 and J is TRBJ1-1; no clear D gene. In germline, CDR1 is MGHRA, CDR2 YSYEKL. V was pared by 6 bases and J by 5 bases, with 10 bases between. The CDR3 loop spans 12 amino acids. The CDR3 spells CASRRGGTEAFF. DNA for the CDR3: TGCGCCAGCAGGCGAGGTGGAACTGAAGCTTTCTTT.

This clone was counted between two and nine times. This chain joins TRBV28 and TRBJ1-1; perhaps TRBD1 as D (5 bases). V lost 3 bases and J lost 10, with 12 bases in between. The CDR3 runs to 12 residues. CDR1 and CDR2 from the germline V gene are MDHEN and SYDVKM. Here the CDR3 reads CASSFQGRSAFF. For the CDR3, the DNA is TGTGCCAGCAGTTTCCAGGGAAGGTCAGCTTTCTTT.

The chain is built from TRBV5-4 and TRBJ2-3; 7 positions agree with TRBD2. Germline V gene sequence: CDR1 SGHNT, CDR2 YYREEE (reference sequence). The CDR3 is made up of 16 amino acids. V trimming: 0 bases; J trimming: 1 base; junction bases outside the gene matches: 5. CDR3 bases: TGTGCCAGCAGCTTGGCGGGGGGTTTGGGCACAGATACGCAGTATTTT. This codes for CASSLAGGLGTDTQYF.

The genes are TRBV6-4 and TRBJ2-3; 13 bases are shared with TRBD2. The CDR3 covers 15 residues. CDR1 MRHNA and CDR2 SNTAGT come from the germline V gene. Trimming took 3 bases from V and 4 from J; bases not matched to a gene: 1. CDR3 sequence reads: CASSELAGGPDTQYF. The CDR3 DNA reads TGTGCCAGCAGTGAACTAGCGGGGGGGCCAGATACGCAGTATTTT.

The chain carries TRBV5-1 and TRBJ1-2; D ambiguous. The CDR3 runs 15 residues. The V end was cut by 4 bases, the J end by 4 bases, with 17 bases between. In germline, CDR1 is SGHRS, CDR2 YFSETQ. The chain's CDR3 is CASSPSSGGTYGYTF. CDR3 coding DNA: TGCGCCAGCAGCCCCTCCTCGGGAGGCACCTATGGCTACACCTTC.

This sequence joins TRBV28 and TRBJ1-1; TRBD1 matches at 7 bases. With V trimmed by 7 bases and J by 6 bases, 8 bases remained unmatched. CDR1 MDHEN and CDR2 SYDVKM come from the germline V gene. The CDR3 covers 13 residues. The CDR3 is CASNPGQSSEAFF. The CDR3 DNA reads as TGTGCCAGCAACCCGGGACAGAGCTCTGAAGCTTTCTTT.

The chain joins TRBV6-5 to TRBJ1-2, with TRBD1 matching over 9 bases. The germline gives CDR1 MNHEY, CDR2 SVGAGI. J was trimmed by 8 bases and V by 6 bases; bases with no gene match: 13. CDR3 size: 15 residues. CDR3 residues: CASRRRDREIAGYTF. CDR3 coding DNA: TGTGCCAGCAGGCGCCGGGACAGGGAAATTGCCGGCTACACCTTC.

The chain carries TRBV27 and TRBJ2-7; D remains ambiguous. Deletions cut 6 bases from V and 2 bases from J, with 11 bases between. In germline, CDR1 is MNHEY, CDR2 SMNVEV (reference sequence). The CDR3 contains 13 residues. In nucleotides, the CDR3 is TGTGCCAGCAGCTGGGCCCCCGCCTACGAGCAGTACTTC. Amino acids: CASSWAPAYEQYF.

This clone was observed a handful of times. The chain uses TRBV10-1 and TRBJ2-7; D remains unclear. V lost 3 bases to trimming and J lost 0 bases, with 3 bases between them. CDR1 and CDR2 (germline): WNHNN, SYGVQD (reference sequence). The CDR3 is made up of 12 amino acids. CDR3 amino acids: CASSDSSYEQYF. CDR3 in DNA: TGCGCCAGCAGTGACAGCTCCTACGAGCAGTACTTC.

This chain joins TRBV5-1 and TRBJ2-3; D call uncertain. CDR1 and CDR2 (germline): SGHRS, YFSETQ. This CDR3 comprises 17 residues. V lost 3 bases to trimming and J lost 6 bases, with 23 bases between them. The CDR3 region is CASSSIRGSGVPDTQYF. The CDR3 DNA reads TGCGCCAGCAGCTCGATAAGAGGCTCCGGAGTTCCGGATACGCAGTATTTT. Using reference TRBV5-1 and TRBJ2-3 for the parts outside the CDR3, the full variable domain is KAGVTQTPRYLIKTRGQQVTLSCSPISGHRSVSWYQQTPGQGLQFLFEYFSETQRNKGNFPGRFSGRQFSNSRSEMNVSTLELGDSALYLCASSSIRGSGVPDTQYFGPGTRLTVL.

This chain uses TRBV18 with TRBJ1-1; TRBD1 might be the D (5 bases). From germline, CDR1 is KGHSH and CDR2 LQKENI. Trimming stripped 0 bases from V and 0 bases from J, with 14 bases between. The CDR3 runs to 17 residues. In DNA form, the CDR3 reads TGTGCCAGCTCACCACCGAAGGCGGGGGGTATGAACACTGAAGCTTTCTTT. Its translation is CASSPPKAGGMNTEAFF.

The chain uses TRBV6-1 and TRBJ1-2; no clear D. The V end lost 2 bases, the J end lost 8 bases, and 12 bases lay between the germline ends. Germline CDR1 reads MNHNS; CDR2 reads SASEGT. This CDR3 contains 13 residues. CDR3 sequence reads: CASSEWRAVGYTF. The CDR3 nucleotides are TGTGCCAGCAGTGAATGGAGGGCTGTCGGCTACACCTTC.

The chain uses TRBV10-3 and TRBJ2-5, with TRBD2 as a possible D gene (5 bases). Trimming removed 4 bases at V and 7 bases at J, with 10 bases between. CDR1 and CDR2 from the germline V gene are ENHRY and SYGVKD. This CDR3 region has 12 residues. CDR3 DNA: TGTGCCATCAGTGTAATTGAGGGGACCCAGTACTTC. This sequence encodes CAISVIEGTQYF.

CDR3 in DNA: TGCGCCAGCAGCTTGGGCCGACTTAACACAGATACGCAGTATTTT. Translation gives CASSLGRLNTDTQYF. The J gene is TRBJ2-3, the V gene TRBV5-1; D ambiguous. Trimming left V 0 bases short and J 2 bases short, with 10 bases between. CDR3 size: 15 residues. CDR1 is SGHRS, CDR2 YFSETQ, per germline.

This rearrangement joins TRBV2 to TRBJ2-7; D is possibly TRBD1 (5 bases). CDR1 and CDR2 (germline): SNHLY, FYNNEI. Trimming stripped 6 bases from V and 3 bases from J, with 9 bases between. The CDR3 covers 12 residues. CDR3 sequence (DNA): TGTGCCAGCAGCCAAGACAGCTACGAGCAGTACTTC. Residues: CASSQDSYEQYF.

CDR3 sequence (DNA): TGTGCCAGCAGTGACAAGGGCGAAAGGGGGAGAGCGGGGGGGCCCGGGGAGCTGTTTTTT. It yields the protein CASSDKGERGRAGGPGELFF. The rearrangement joins TRBV6-4 to TRBJ2-2; 10 positions match TRBD2. Germline V gene data show CDR1 as MRHNA and CDR2 as SNTAGT. The CDR3 totals 20 residues. The V segment lost 2 bases and the J segment 6 bases; nucleotides outside the gene matches: 18.

This chain uses TRBV12-5 with TRBJ2-3; D is perhaps TRBD2 (5 bases). In germline, CDR1 is LGHNT, CDR2 FRNRAP. CDR3 length equals 18 residues. V was clipped by 0 bases and J by 2 bases, with 18 bases between them. For the CDR3, the DNA is TGTGCTAGTGGTTTGGTAGCACCGAGCGGTAGATTCACAGATACGCAGTATTTT. It specifies CASGLVAPSGRFTDTQYF.

CDR3 nucleotides: TGTGCCACCAGCACGGGAGTGGGCGGGGGGAACACTGAAGCTTTCTTT. Its protein is CATSTGVGGGNTEAFF. The J gene is TRBJ1-1, the V gene TRBV15; D is possibly TRBD1 (5 bases). The CDR3 is made up of 16 amino acids. Germline values: CDR1 LNHNV, CDR2 YYDKDF (reference sequence). V lost 4 bases and J 1 base, leaving 16 bases between the germline ends.